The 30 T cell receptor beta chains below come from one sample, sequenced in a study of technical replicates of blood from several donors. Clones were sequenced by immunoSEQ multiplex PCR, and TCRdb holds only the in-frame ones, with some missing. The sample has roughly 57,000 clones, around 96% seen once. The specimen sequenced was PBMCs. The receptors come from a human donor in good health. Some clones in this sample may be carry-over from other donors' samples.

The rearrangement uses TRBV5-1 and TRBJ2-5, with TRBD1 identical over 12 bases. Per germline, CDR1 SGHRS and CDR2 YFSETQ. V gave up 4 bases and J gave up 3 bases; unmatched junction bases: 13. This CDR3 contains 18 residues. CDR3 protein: CASSVWDRGPYRKETQYF. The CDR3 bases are TGCGCCAGCAGCGTATGGGACAGGGGGCCATACCGAAAAGAGACCCAGTACTTC.

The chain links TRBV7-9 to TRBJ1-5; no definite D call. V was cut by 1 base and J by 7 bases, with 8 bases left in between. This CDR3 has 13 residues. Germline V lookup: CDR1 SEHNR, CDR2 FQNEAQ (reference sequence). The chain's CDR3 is CASSLDPGQPQHF. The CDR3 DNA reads TGTGCCAGCAGCTTAGATCCGGGACAGCCCCAGCATTTT.

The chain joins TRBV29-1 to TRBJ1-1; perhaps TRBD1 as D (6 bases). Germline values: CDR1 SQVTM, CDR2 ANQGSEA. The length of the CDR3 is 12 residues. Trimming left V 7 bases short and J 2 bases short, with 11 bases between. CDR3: CSGRQANTEAFF. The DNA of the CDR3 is TGCAGCGGGAGACAGGCCAACACTGAAGCTTTCTTT.

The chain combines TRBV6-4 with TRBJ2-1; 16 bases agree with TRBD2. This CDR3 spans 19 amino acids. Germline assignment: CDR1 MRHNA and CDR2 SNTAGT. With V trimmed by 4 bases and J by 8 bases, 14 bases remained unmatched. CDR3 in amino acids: CASSVTPGTSGRETHEQFF. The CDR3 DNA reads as TGTGCCAGCAGTGTCACCCCCGGGACTAGCGGGAGGGAAACTCATGAGCAGTTCTTC.

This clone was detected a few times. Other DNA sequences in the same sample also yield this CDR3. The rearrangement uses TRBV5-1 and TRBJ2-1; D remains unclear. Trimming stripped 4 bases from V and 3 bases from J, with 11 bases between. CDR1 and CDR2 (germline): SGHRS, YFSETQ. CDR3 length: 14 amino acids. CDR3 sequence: CASSPSGGYNEQFF. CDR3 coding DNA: TGCGCCAGCAGCCCCTCCGGCGGCTACAATGAGCAGTTCTTC.

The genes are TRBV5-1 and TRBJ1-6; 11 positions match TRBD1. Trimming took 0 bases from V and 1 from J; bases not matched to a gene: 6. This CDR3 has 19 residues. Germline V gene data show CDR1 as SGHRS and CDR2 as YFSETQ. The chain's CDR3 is CASSLEGQGVRSYNSPLHF. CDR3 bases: TGCGCCAGCAGCTTGGAGGGACAGGGGGTGAGGTCCTATAATTCACCCCTCCACTTT.

The CDR3: CASSEDRVHEQYF. The DNA of the CDR3 is TGTGCCAGCAGCGAGGACAGGGTTCACGAGCAGTACTTC. The chain has TRBV2 and TRBJ2-7; the match to TRBD1 covers 8 bases. Germline V CDR1 and CDR2: SNHLY, FYNNEI. The V and J ends lost 6 bases and 5 bases, in that order; junction bases with no gene match: 6. This CDR3 has 13 residues.

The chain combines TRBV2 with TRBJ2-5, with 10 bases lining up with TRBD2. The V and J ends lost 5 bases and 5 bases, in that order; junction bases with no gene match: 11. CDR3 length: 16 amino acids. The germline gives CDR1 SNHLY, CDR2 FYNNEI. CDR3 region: CASSSTLAGDKETQYF. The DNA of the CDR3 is TGTGCCAGCAGTTCCACTCTAGCGGGAGACAAGGAGACCCAGTACTTC.

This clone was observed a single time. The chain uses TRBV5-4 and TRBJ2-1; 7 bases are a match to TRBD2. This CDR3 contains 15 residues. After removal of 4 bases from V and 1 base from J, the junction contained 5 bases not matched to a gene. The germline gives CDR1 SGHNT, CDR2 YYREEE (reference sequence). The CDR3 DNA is TGTGCCAGCAGCCCGGGCGGGGGTTCCTACAATGAGCAGTTCTTC. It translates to CASSPGGGSYNEQFF.

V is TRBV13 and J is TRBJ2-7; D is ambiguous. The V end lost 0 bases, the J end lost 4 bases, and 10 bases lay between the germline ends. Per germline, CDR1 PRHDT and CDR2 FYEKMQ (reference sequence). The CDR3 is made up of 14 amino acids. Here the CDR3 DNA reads TGTGCCAGCAGCTTAGGTCCCTACCGATACGAGCAGTACTTC. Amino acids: CASSLGPYRYEQYF. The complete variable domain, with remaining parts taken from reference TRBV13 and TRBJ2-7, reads AAGVIQSPRHLIKEKRETATLKCYPIPRHDTVYWYQQGPGQDPQFLISFYEKMQSDKGSIPDRFSAQQFSDYHSELNMSSLELGDSALYFCASSLGPYRYEQYFGPGTRLTVT.

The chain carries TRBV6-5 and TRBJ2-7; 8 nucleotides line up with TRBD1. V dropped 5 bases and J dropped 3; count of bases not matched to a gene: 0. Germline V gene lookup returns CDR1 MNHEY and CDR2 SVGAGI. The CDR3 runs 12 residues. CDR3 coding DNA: TGTGCCAGCAGTGGACAGGGCTACGAGCAGTACTTC. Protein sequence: CASSGQGYEQYF.

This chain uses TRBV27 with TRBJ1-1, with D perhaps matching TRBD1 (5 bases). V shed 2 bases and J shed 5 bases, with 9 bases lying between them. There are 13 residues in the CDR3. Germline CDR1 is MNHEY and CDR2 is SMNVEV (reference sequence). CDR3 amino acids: CASSLREGTEAFF. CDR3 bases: TGTGCCAGCAGTTTAAGGGAGGGGACTGAAGCTTTCTTT.

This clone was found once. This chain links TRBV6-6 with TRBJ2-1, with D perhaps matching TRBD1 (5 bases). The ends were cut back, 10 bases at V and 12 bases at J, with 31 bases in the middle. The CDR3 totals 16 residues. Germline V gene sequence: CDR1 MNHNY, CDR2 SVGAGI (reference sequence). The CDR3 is CATGSGWKYPPSGQFF. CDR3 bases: TGTGCCACAGGGTCGGGTTGGAAATATCCGCCTAGTGGGCAGTTCTTC.

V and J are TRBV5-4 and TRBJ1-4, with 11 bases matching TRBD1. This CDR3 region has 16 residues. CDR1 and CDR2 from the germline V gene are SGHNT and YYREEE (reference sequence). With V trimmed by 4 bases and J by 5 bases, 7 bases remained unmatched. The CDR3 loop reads CASSPGQGGRNEKLFF. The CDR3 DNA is TGTGCCAGCAGCCCGGGACAGGGGGGGAGGAATGAAAAACTGTTTTTT.

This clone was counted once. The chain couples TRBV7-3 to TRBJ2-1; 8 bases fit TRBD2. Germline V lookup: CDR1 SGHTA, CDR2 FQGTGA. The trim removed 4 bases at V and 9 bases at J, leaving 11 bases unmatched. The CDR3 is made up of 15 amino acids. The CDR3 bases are TGTGCCAGCAGCTACTTGACCGGGGGGGCCAGTGAGCAGTTCTTC. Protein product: CASSYLTGGASEQFF.

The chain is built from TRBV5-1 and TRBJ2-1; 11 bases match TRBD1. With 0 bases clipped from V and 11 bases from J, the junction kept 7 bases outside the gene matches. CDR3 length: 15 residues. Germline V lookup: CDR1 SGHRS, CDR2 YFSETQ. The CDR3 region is CASSLAGGQGAKQFF. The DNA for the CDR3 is TGCGCCAGCAGCTTGGCCGGAGGACAGGGGGCGAAGCAGTTCTTC.

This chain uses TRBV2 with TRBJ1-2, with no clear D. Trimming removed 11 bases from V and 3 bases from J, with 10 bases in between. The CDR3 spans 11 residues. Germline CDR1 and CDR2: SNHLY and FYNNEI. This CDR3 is CASASYYGYTF. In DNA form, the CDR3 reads TGTGCCTCCGCGTCGTACTATGGCTACACCTTC.

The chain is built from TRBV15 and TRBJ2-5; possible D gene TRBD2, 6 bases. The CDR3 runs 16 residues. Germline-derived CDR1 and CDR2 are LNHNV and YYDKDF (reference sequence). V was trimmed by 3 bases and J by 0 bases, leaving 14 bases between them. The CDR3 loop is CATSSPAGPYQETQYF. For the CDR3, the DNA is TGTGCCACCAGCAGCCCCGCGGGACCGTACCAAGAGACCCAGTACTTC.

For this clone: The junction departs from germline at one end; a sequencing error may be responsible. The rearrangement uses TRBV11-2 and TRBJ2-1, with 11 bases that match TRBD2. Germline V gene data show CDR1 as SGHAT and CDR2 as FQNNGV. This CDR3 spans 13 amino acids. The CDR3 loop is CASSLDRLAGGLF. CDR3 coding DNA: TGTGCCAGCAGCTTAGACCGCTTAGCGGGAGGGCTCTTC.

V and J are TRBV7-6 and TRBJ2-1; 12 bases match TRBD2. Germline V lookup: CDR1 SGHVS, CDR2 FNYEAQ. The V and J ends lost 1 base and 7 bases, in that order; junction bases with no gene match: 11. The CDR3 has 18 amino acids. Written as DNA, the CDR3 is TGTGCCAGCAGCTTAGAGATGTTGGGACTAGCGGGTAAGAATGAGCAGTTCTTC. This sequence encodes CASSLEMLGLAGKNEQFF. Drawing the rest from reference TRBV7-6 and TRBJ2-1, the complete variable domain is GAGVSQSPRYKVTKRGQDVALRCDPISGHVSLYWYRQALGQGPEFLTYFNYEAQQDKSGLPNDRFSAERPEGSISTLTIQRTEQRDSAMYRCASSLEMLGLAGKNEQFFGPGTRLTVL.

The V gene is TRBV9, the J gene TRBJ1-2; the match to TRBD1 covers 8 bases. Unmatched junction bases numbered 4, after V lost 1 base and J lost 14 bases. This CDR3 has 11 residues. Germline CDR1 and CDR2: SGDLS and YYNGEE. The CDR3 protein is CASSVQGAKTF. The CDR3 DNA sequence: TGTGCCAGCAGCGTACAGGGGGCCAAGACCTTC.

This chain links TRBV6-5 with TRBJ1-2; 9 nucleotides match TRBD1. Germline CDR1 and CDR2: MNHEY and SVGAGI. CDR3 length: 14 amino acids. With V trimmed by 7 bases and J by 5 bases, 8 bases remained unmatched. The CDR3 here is CASKQGTGPYGYTF. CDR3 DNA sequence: TGTGCCAGCAAACAAGGGACAGGGCCGTATGGCTACACCTTC.

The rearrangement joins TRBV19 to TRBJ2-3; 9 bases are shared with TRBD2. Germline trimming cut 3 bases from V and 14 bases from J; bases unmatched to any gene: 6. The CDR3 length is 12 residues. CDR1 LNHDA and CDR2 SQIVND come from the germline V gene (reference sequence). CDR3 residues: CASSILAGVPYF. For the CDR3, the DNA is TGTGCCAGTAGTATCTTAGCGGGGGTTCCGTATTTT.

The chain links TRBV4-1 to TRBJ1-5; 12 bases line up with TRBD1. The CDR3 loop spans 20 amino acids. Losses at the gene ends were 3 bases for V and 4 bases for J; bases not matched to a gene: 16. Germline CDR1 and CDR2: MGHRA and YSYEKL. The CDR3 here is CASSHTFSSGTGGVNQPQHF. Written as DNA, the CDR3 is TGCGCCAGCAGCCACACTTTTTCATCCGGGACAGGGGGCGTGAATCAGCCCCAGCATTTT.

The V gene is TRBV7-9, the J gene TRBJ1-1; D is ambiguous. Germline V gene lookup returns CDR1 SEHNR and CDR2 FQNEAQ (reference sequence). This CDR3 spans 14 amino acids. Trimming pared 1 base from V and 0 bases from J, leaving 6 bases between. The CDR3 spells CASSLDQMNTEAFF. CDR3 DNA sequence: TGTGCCAGCAGCTTAGACCAGATGAACACTGAAGCTTTCTTT.

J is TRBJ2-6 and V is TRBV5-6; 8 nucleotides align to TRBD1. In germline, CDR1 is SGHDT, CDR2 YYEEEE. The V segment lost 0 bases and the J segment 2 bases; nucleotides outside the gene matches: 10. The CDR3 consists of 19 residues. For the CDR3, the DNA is TGTGCCAGCAGCTTGGTAGGCAGGGGGCTTAGGGCTGGGGCCAACGTCCTGACTTTC. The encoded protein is CASSLVGRGLRAGANVLTF.

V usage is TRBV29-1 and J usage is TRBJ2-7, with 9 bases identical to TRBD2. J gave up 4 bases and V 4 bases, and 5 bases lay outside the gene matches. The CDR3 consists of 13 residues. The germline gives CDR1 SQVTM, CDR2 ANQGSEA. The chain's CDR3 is CSVVGGGAYEQYF. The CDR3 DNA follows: TGCAGCGTTGTTGGCGGGGGGGCTTACGAGCAGTACTTC.

The CDR3 here is CASSSLNEQYF. CDR3 nucleotides: TGCGCCAGCAGCTCCCTAAACGAGCAGTACTTC. J is TRBJ2-7 and V is TRBV5-1; D is unclear. The V gene lost 3 bases and the J gene lost 5 bases, with 6 bases spanning the gap. Looked up from germline, CDR1 is SGHRS and CDR2 is YFSETQ. This CDR3 contains 11 residues.

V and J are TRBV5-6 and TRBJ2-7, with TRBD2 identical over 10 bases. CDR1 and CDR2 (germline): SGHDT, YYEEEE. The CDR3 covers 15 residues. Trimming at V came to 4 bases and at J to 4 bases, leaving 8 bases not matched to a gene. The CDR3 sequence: CASSPSGRRGYEQYF. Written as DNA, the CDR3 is TGTGCCAGCAGCCCTAGCGGGAGAAGGGGGTACGAGCAGTACTTC.

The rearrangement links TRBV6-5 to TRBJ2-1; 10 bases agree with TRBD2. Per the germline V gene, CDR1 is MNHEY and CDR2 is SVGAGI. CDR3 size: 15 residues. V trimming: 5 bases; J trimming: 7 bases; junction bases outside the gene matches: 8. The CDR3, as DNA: TGTGCCAGCAGTCAGAGCGGGAGGGCCTTGAATGAGCAGTTCTTC. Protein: CASSQSGRALNEQFF.